A single sample gave rise to the 16 T cell receptor beta chains below, sequenced in a study of CD8 T cells in Susac syndrome (dated by TCRdb to the late 2010s). Library creation used the immunoSEQ multiplex PCR assay. RNA was extracted with the RNeasy kit and roughly 0.45 to 1 ug was reverse transcribed using random hexamers. TCRdb trimmed public reads at Q25 via fastp, called clones via MiXCR and kept in-frame beta chains. Rows matching on CDR3 protein sequence are summarized as one entry with the most common DNA and genes. This sample lists fewer than 100,000 distinct CDR3 sequences; 91% were detected once. The ten largest clones add up to 0.5% of the sample. The sample taken for sequencing was CD8+ T cells from PBMCs. All receptors come from a human donor with multiple sclerosis.

This chain uses TRBV6-2 or TRBV6-3 with TRBJ1-2, with D possibly being TRBD1 (6 bases). The V end was cut by 2 bases, the J end by 3 bases, with 13 bases between. Germline V CDR1 and CDR2: MNHEY, SVGEGT. The CDR3 is 15 amino acids. The CDR3 is CASSYGDRRYYGYTF. Here the CDR3 DNA reads TGTGCCAGCAGTTACGGCGACAGGCGCTACTATGGCTACACCTTC.

This chain uses TRBV4-3 with TRBJ2-1, with TRBD2 matching 10 bases. The CDR3 covers 16 residues. Per the germline V gene, CDR1 is LGHNA and CDR2 is YSLEER. V lost 1 base, J lost 8 bases, and 8 bases stayed unmatched. The CDR3: CASSQGLSGRADEQFF. Here the CDR3 DNA reads TGCGCCAGCAGCCAAGGACTAAGCGGGAGGGCCGATGAGCAGTTCTTC.

The chain uses TRBV28 and TRBJ1-1, with unresolved D. The CDR3 is 10 amino acids. Trimming removed 6 bases at V and 5 bases at J, with 4 bases between. Germline CDR1 is MDHEN and CDR2 is SYDVKM. CDR3 in amino acids: CASRDTEAFF. The CDR3 nucleotides are TGTGCCAGCAGGGATACTGAAGCTTTCTTT.

In its sample, this clonotype was seen a few times. The V gene is TRBV11-2, the J gene TRBJ2-1; 9 nucleotides match TRBD2. J was trimmed by 6 bases and V by 3 bases; bases with no gene match: 12. The CDR3 spans 17 residues. CDR1 and CDR2 (germline): SGHAT, FQNNGV. The CDR3 sequence: CASSLGVAGVSGNEQFF. CDR3 DNA: TGTGCCAGCAGCTTGGGGGTAGCGGGAGTCTCAGGCAATGAGCAGTTCTTC.

This clonotype was seen a single time. This chain links TRBV9 with TRBJ2-1; D gene uncertain. The V end lost 1 base, the J end lost 8 bases, and 10 bases lay between the germline ends. CDR3 length: 13 residues. Germline assignment: CDR1 SGDLS and CDR2 YYNGEE. Here the CDR3 reads CASSVFVRDEQFF. The DNA of the CDR3 is TGTGCCAGCAGCGTATTCGTTCGGGATGAGCAGTTCTTC.

The chain links TRBV19 to TRBJ1-5; D might be TRBD1 (5 bases). Trimming pared 4 bases from V and 4 bases from J, leaving 11 bases between. The CDR3 sequence is 14 residues long. The germline CDR1 and CDR2 sequences are LNHDA and SQIVND (reference sequence). Here the CDR3 reads CASSRETDNQPQHF. The CDR3 nucleotides read TGTGCCAGTAGTAGGGAGACAGATAATCAGCCCCAGCATTTT.

J is TRBJ1-1 and V is TRBV28; D call uncertain. This CDR3 comprises 13 residues. V was clipped by 3 bases and J by 2 bases, with 7 bases between them. From germline, CDR1 is MDHEN and CDR2 SYDVKM. The DNA of the CDR3 is TGTGCCAGCAGTTTTCGTTTAAACACTGAAGCTTTCTTT. It specifies CASSFRLNTEAFF.

The V call is TRBV2, the J call TRBJ2-3; the D gene is possibly TRBD2 (6 bases). The CDR3 contains 17 residues. V gave up 5 bases and J gave up 0 bases, with 18 bases separating them. In germline, CDR1 is SNHLY, CDR2 FYNNEI. The CDR3 nucleotides are TGTGCCAGCAGTTTTCTTCCTGCTAGCGCCAGCACAGATACGCAGTATTTT. Its translation: CASSFLPASASTDTQYF.

This chain's CDR3 is CASRENTGLAYEQYF. In DNA, the CDR3 is TGCGCCAGCAGGGAGAATACGGGGTTGGCCTACGAGCAGTACTTC. The rearrangement joins TRBV5-1 to TRBJ2-7; the D gene is possibly TRBD2 (5 bases). The ends were cut back, 5 bases at V and 2 bases at J, with 17 bases in the middle. The CDR3 contains 15 residues. CDR1 and CDR2 (germline): SGHRS, YFSETQ.

The chain employs TRBV27 and TRBJ2-7, with a tentative D call TRBD2 (6 bases). V lost 5 bases and J 5 bases, leaving 22 bases between the germline ends. Germline loops: CDR1 MNHEY, CDR2 SMNVEV (reference sequence). The CDR3 contains 16 residues. CDR3 sequence: CASSPTVGPRGDEQYF. The CDR3 DNA reads TGTGCCAGCAGTCCAACAGTTGGGCCCCGCGGGGACGAGCAGTACTTC.

The chain uses TRBV14 and TRBJ2-1; 13 bases match TRBD2. Per germline, CDR1 SGHDN and CDR2 FVKESK. The length of the CDR3 is 19 residues. Trimming cost V 4 bases and J 3 bases; bases outside gene matches: 12. This chain's CDR3 is CASSRVGLAGRSYYNEQFF. In nucleotides, the CDR3 is TGTGCCAGCAGCCGAGTGGGACTAGCGGGGCGATCTTACTACAATGAGCAGTTCTTC. The variable domain in full, with the rest retrieved from reference TRBV14 and TRBJ2-1, is EAGVTQFPSHSVIEKGQTVTLRCDPISGHDNLYWYRRVMGKEIKFLLHFVKESKQDESGMPNNRFLAERTGGTYSTLKVQPAELEDSGVYFCASSRVGLAGRSYYNEQFFGPGTRLTVL.

CDR3 DNA sequence: TGTGCCAGCAGCTCCACCGGGACTCACAATGAGCAGTTCTTC. Translated: CASSSTGTHNEQFF. The chain recombines TRBV7-6 with TRBJ2-1; possible D gene TRBD2, 6 bases. The CDR3 covers 14 residues. Trimming cost V 4 bases and J 5 bases, with 12 bases left between them. Germline CDR1 and CDR2: SGHVS and FNYEAQ.

The chain employs TRBV6-1 and TRBJ1-1; D remains unclear. V lost 2 bases and J 0 bases, leaving 7 bases between the germline ends. The CDR3 spans 14 residues. Germline loops: CDR1 MNHNS, CDR2 SASEGT. The CDR3 DNA follows: TGTGCCAGCAGTGAACAGGAACTGAACACTGAAGCTTTCTTT. This gives the protein CASSEQELNTEAFF.

The chain joins TRBV30 to TRBJ1-1, with a possible D match to TRBD1 (5 bases). Between the trimmed V and J ends, which lost 0 bases and 5 bases, there was a span of 7 bases. The germline CDR1 and CDR2 sequences are GTSNPN and SVGIG (reference sequence). This CDR3 spans 12 amino acids. The CDR3 DNA reads as TGTGCCTGGAGTGTGGGGGGAACTGAAGCTTTCTTT. Its translation is CAWSVGGTEAFF.

J is TRBJ2-1 and V is TRBV20-1; D remains unclear. CDR1 and CDR2 (germline): DFQATT, SNEGSKA (reference sequence). The V end was cut by 3 bases, the J end by 3 bases, with 18 bases between. CDR3 size: 16 residues. The CDR3 sequence: CSASGLVLPLYNEQFF. CDR3 in DNA: TGCAGTGCTAGCGGGTTGGTTCTACCCCTCTACAATGAGCAGTTCTTC.

The chain uses TRBV4-1 and TRBJ2-3; D could derive from TRBD1 or TRBD2 (5 bases each). From germline, CDR1 is MGHRA and CDR2 YSYEKL. This CDR3 has 12 residues. V was shortened by 5 bases and J by 6 bases, with 9 bases between the two germline ends. CDR3: CASSRDGDTQYF. Written as DNA, the CDR3 is TGCGCCAGCAGCAGGGACGGGGATACGCAGTATTTT.